Below, 18 T cell receptor beta chains from the same sample are listed, as sequenced in a study of CD8 T cells in Susac syndrome. RNA was extracted with the RNeasy kit, and a quantity of 0.5 to 1 ug was reverse transcribed using random hexamers. TCRdb reprocessed the immunoSEQ multiplex PCR reads with MiXCR, giving one entry per CDR3 protein. The table includes around 69,000 distinct CDR3 sequences, approximately 94% detected once. Input material: CD8+ T cells from PBMCs. The receptors shown here come from a human donor with Susac syndrome.

This chain connects TRBV19 to TRBJ1-1; the D is unclear. Germline CDR1 reads LNHDA; CDR2 reads SQIVND (reference sequence). The V end was cut by 5 bases, the J end by 7 bases, with 17 bases between. The CDR3 is 14 residues long. CDR3 coding DNA: TGTGCCAGTAGTTATGGAGGGCCGGTGGTTGAAGCTTTCTTT. Its protein product is CASSYGGPVVEAFF.

The CDR3 loop is CASSIASGTRNEQFF. CDR3 DNA sequence: TGTGCCAGTAGTATAGCTAGCGGGACCCGGAATGAGCAGTTCTTC. V gene TRBV19 combines with J gene TRBJ2-1; TRBD2 aligns across 9 bases. The CDR3 consists of 15 residues. Losses at the gene ends were 1 base for V and 7 bases for J; bases not matched to a gene: 5. Germline CDR1 reads LNHDA; CDR2 reads SQIVND (reference sequence).

This clonotype was recorded only once. The chain recombines TRBV28 with TRBJ1-5; weak D call: TRBD1 (6 bases). This CDR3 contains 14 residues. Trimming stripped 6 bases from V and 0 bases from J, with 9 bases between. Per germline, CDR1 MDHEN and CDR2 SYDVKM. CDR3 sequence (DNA): TGTGCCAGCAGACAGGGACCTAGCAATCAGCCCCAGCATTTT. Amino acid sequence: CASRQGPSNQPQHF.

This rearrangement joins TRBV15 to TRBJ1-5, with D perhaps TRBD1 (6 bases). The length of the CDR3 is 14 residues. V was trimmed by 6 bases and J by 1 base, leaving 10 bases between them. The germline V gene encodes CDR1 LNHNV and CDR2 YYDKDF (reference sequence). The CDR3 here is CATSEGGSNQPQHF. CDR3 nucleotide sequence: TGTGCCACCAGTGAGGGGGGGAGCAATCAGCCCCAGCATTTT.

The genes are TRBV27 and TRBJ2-7; unclear D gene. The V gene's germline CDR1 is MNHEY and CDR2 SMNVEV (reference sequence). The V gene lost 2 bases and the J gene lost 2 bases, with 10 bases spanning the gap. CDR3 length: 14 amino acids. The CDR3 loop is CASSLGPRAYEQYF. Written as DNA, the CDR3 is TGTGCCAGCAGTTTAGGGCCCAGAGCCTACGAGCAGTACTTC.

The J gene is TRBJ2-4, the V gene TRBV18; D remains unclear. Germline V gene data show CDR1 as KGHSH and CDR2 as LQKENI. This CDR3 has 14 amino acids. Trimming pared 2 bases from V and 0 bases from J, leaving 5 bases between. The CDR3 DNA reads as TGTGCCAGCTCACCAGGGCTAGCCAAAAACATTCAGTACTTC. It yields the protein CASSPGLAKNIQYF.

The V gene is TRBV6-2 or TRBV6-3, the J gene TRBJ2-7; D is unresolved. This CDR3 has 13 amino acids. CDR1 is MNHEY, CDR2 SVGEGT, per germline. Trimming pared 7 bases from V and 4 bases from J, leaving 14 bases between. CDR3: CASKDGQEYEQYF. CDR3 coding DNA: TGTGCCAGCAAAGACGGTCAGGAATACGAGCAGTACTTC.

This clonotype was recorded only once. This chain joins TRBV2 and TRBJ1-5, with D uncertain. Germline-derived CDR1 and CDR2 are SNHLY and FYNNEI. This CDR3 contains 14 residues. Trimming removed 4 bases at V and 3 bases at J, with 10 bases between. CDR3 residues: CASSGHSSNQPQHF. The DNA of the CDR3 is TGTGCCAGCAGTGGTCATAGTTCCAATCAGCCCCAGCATTTT.

The chain joins TRBV6-2 or TRBV6-3 to TRBJ1-3; D call uncertain. Trimming took off 5 bases at V and 0 bases at J, with 11 bases between the two ends. Looked up from germline, CDR1 is MNHEY and CDR2 is SVGEGT. The CDR3 runs to 15 residues. The CDR3 region is CASSDGRNSGNTIYF. The CDR3 nucleotides read TGTGCCAGCAGTGACGGCCGGAACTCTGGAAACACCATATATTTT.

CDR3 sequence reads: CASSPGTVSTDTQYF. In nucleotides, the CDR3 is TGTGCCAGCAGTCCCGGGACGGTTAGCACAGATACGCAGTATTTT. The V gene is TRBV6-2 or TRBV6-3, the J gene TRBJ2-3; D tentatively reads TRBD1 or TRBD2 (5 bases each). CDR3 length: 15 residues. Germline CDR1 MNHEY, CDR2 SVGEGT. Trimming left V 5 bases short and J 0 bases short, with 12 bases between.

This chain links TRBV7-9 with TRBJ1-2, with D tentatively TRBD1 (6 bases). V shed 4 bases and J shed 6 bases, with 15 bases lying between them. This CDR3 has 14 amino acids. CDR1 is SEHNR and CDR2 is FQNEAQ in the germline V gene (reference sequence). The CDR3 region has the DNA TGTGCCAGCAGCTCAAGACAGGCAACTGATGGCTACACCTTC. Its protein is CASSSRQATDGYTF. The full variable domain, its missing parts supplied by reference TRBV7-9 and TRBJ1-2, is DTGVSQNPRHKITKRGQNVTFRCDPISEHNRLYWYRQTLGQGPEFLTYFQNEAQLEKSRLLSDRFSAERPKGSFSTLEIQRTEQGDSAMYLCASSSRQATDGYTFGSGTRLTVV.

V usage is TRBV28 and J usage is TRBJ2-3, with TRBD2 matching 7 bases. This CDR3 comprises 12 residues. V lost 7 bases to trimming and J lost 11 bases; unmatched junction nucleotides: 9. Germline V gives CDR1 MDHEN, CDR2 SYDVKM. CDR3 in DNA: TGTGCCAGCACCTCTGGACTAGATCAGCAGTATTTT. This gives the protein CASTSGLDQQYF.

The chain combines TRBV6-1 with TRBJ2-1; a weak D match, TRBD1 (5 bases). The V gene's germline CDR1 is MNHNS and CDR2 SASEGT. The CDR3 has 13 amino acids. Trimming took off 8 bases at V and 7 bases at J, with 15 bases between the two ends. CDR3: CASASGRENEQFF. The CDR3 DNA reads as TGTGCCAGCGCATCTGGCAGGGAAAATGAGCAGTTCTTC.

The chain links TRBV7-8 to TRBJ2-2; unclear D gene. V lost 1 base, J lost 1 base, and 16 bases lay in between. Per the germline V gene, CDR1 is SGHVS and CDR2 is FQNEAQ. The CDR3 totals 18 residues. CDR3: CASSLGRADTKNTGELFF. The CDR3, as DNA: TGTGCCAGCAGCTTAGGTCGTGCAGACACCAAGAACACCGGGGAGCTGTTTTTT. The complete variable domain, with remaining parts taken from reference TRBV7-8 and TRBJ2-2, reads GAGVSQSPRYKVAKRGQDVALRCDPISGHVSLFWYQQALGQGPEFLTYFQNEAQLDKSGLPSDRFFAERPEGSVSTLKIQRTQQEDSAVYLCASSLGRADTKNTGELFFGEGSRLTVL.

J is TRBJ2-3 and V is TRBV24-1; 10 nucleotides align to TRBD2. Germline trimming cut 4 bases from V and 0 bases from J; bases unmatched to any gene: 6. The CDR3 loop spans 17 amino acids. Germline CDR1 is KGHDR and CDR2 is SFDVKD. CDR3 coding DNA: TGTGCCACCAGTGACCTAGCGGGAGTTACTAGCACAGATACGCAGTATTTT. As protein: CATSDLAGVTSTDTQYF.

The chain joins TRBV2 to TRBJ2-3; D is undetermined. The CDR3 loop spans 16 amino acids. Germline CDR1 and CDR2: SNHLY and FYNNEI. Trimming took 7 bases from V and 2 from J, leaving 19 bases between them. As DNA, the CDR3 is TGTGCCAGCATTCGTCTCGGGCGGCGATCCACAGATACGCAGTATTTT. Translated: CASIRLGRRSTDTQYF.

J is TRBJ2-3 and V is TRBV24-1, with unresolved D. V shed 2 bases and J shed 5 bases, with 4 bases lying between them. Germline CDR1 KGHDR, CDR2 SFDVKD. The CDR3 loop spans 12 amino acids. CDR3 amino acids: CATSDSEDTQYF. CDR3 bases: TGTGCCACCAGTGATTCAGAAGATACGCAGTATTTT.

This clonotype has just one count. The chain joins TRBV7-8 to TRBJ1-1; 7 bases fit TRBD1. In germline, CDR1 is SGHVS, CDR2 FQNEAQ. The CDR3 has 17 residues. Germline trimming cut 5 bases from V and 0 bases from J; bases unmatched to any gene: 12. CDR3: CASSPNTGVLMNTEAFF. CDR3 bases: TGTGCCAGCAGCCCAAACACAGGGGTGCTCATGAACACTGAAGCTTTCTTT.